Here is one T cell receptor (beta chain) with its context. These data are taken from a study of blood T cell repertoires in COVID-19. Background on the study: Acute-phase and convalescent COVID-19 samples originated in the United States, Italy and Spain. T cells, B-cell-depleted T cells, or PBMCs supplied cDNA or gDNA.

CDR3 length: 14 amino acids. V was clipped by 4 bases and J by 11 bases, with 21 bases between them. The V gene's germline CDR1 is SGHRS and CDR2 YFSETQ. Authors' methods: Estimation of nucleated cell counts relied on the amplification of reference gene primers. The method was immunoSEQ multiplex PCR; TCRdb's version includes in-frame clones alone and lacks a portion of them. The V and J calls and the clone size are those of that table, but D and trimming were determined from the DNA. The sample comprises a few hundred thousand clones, around nine tenths of which are singletons, and about 6% rests with the top ten.

The chain employs TRBV5-1 and TRBJ1-1; weak D call: TRBD1 (6 bases). Sequencing was performed on peripheral blood. The receptor's source is a man aged 55 to 70 who had recovered from COVID-19. CDR3: CASSPGQPTPVAFF. The CDR3 DNA reads TGCGCCAGCAGCCCCGGACAGCCAACACCAGTGGCTTTCTTT. The full variable domain, with the rest looked up from reference TRBV5-1 and TRBJ1-1, is KAGVTQTPRYLIKTRGQQVTLSCSPISGHRSVSWYQQTPGQGLQFLFEYFSETQRNKGNFPGRFSGRQFSNSRSEMNVSTLELGDSALYLCASSPGQPTPVAFFGQGTRLTVV.